This paragraph covers one T cell receptor beta chain sequence. The V gene end was trimmed by 4 bases and the J gene end by 3 bases; junction bases not matched to a gene: 12. This CDR3 spans 15 amino acids. Germline CDR1 reads SQVTM; CDR2 reads ANQGSEA. The sample comes from a study of blood T cell repertoires in COVID-19. Study details: From the United States, Italy and Spain came samples of acute and convalescent COVID-19. From T cells, B-cell-depleted T cells, or PBMCs came the material, which was cDNA or gDNA.

Sequencing was performed with immunoSEQ multiplex PCR; in TCRdb, only in-frame clones are kept and a portion is missing. Here the sample spans about 100,000 clones, 70% to 90% being singletons. The rearrangement joins TRBV29-1 to TRBJ2-7, with 7 bases fitting TRBD1. The sequenced sample was peripheral blood. This sequence originates from a man aged 50-59 years with active or convalescent COVID-19. The CDR3 DNA follows: TGCAGCGTTGTCGCACCGGGACAGACATTCTACGAGCAGTACTTC. Residues: CSVVAPGQTFYEQYF.